Below, one TCR beta chain is given with its context. The data are from a study of cytomegalovirus exposure and HLA in healthy donors. The protocol was immunoSEQ multiplex PCR, while the TCRdb copy is restricted to in-frame clones and leaves out a portion. The repertoire holds approximately 220,000 clones, with 85% to 95% as singletons. V dropped 6 bases and J dropped 0; count of bases not matched to a gene: 0. This CDR3 region has 15 residues. CDR1 is MNHNS, CDR2 SASEGT, per germline. This clonotype was sampled from a woman younger than 30 in good health and CMV-seronegative. This rearrangement joins TRBV6-1 to TRBJ2-7; 15 positions match TRBD2. The sample consisted of PBMCs. The CDR3, as DNA: TGTGCCAGCAGGGGACTAGCGGGAGGCTCCTACGAGCAGTACTTC. Translated, it gives CASRGLAGGSYEQYF.